The 21 T cell receptor beta chains below all came from one sample that was sequenced in a study of OX40 agonist ivuxolimab in advanced cancers. Sequencing used immunoSEQ multiplex PCR; TCRdb keeps in-frame clones, though not all of them. This sample has about 36,000 clones, with 80% to 85% found just once. Sequences were derived from CD4+ or CD8+ T cells sorted from blood, sampled in a trial of the OX40 agonist ivuxolimab. The source of these receptors is an adult with an advanced solid tumor such as melanoma, head and neck, liver or kidney cancer.

The rearrangement joins TRBV5-4 to TRBJ2-7; D gene uncertain. V lost 4 bases and J 0 bases, leaving 17 bases between the germline ends. Germline lookup yields CDR1 SGHNT and CDR2 YYREEE (reference sequence). The CDR3 consists of 16 residues. Here the CDR3 reads CASSQSQVTSSYEQYF. Here the CDR3 DNA reads TGTGCCAGCAGCCAATCCCAGGTCACGAGCTCCTACGAGCAGTACTTC.

The table lists this clone with a few counts. This chain links TRBV5-8 with TRBJ2-3, with D possibly matching TRBD2 (5 bases). Germline lookup yields CDR1 SGHTS and CDR2 YDEGEE. Trimming removed 2 bases from V and 2 bases from J, with 15 bases in between. CDR3 length equals 16 residues. The CDR3 DNA sequence: TGTGCCAGCAGCTTCCCCCCGGGAACACTCACAGATACGCAGTATTTT. Protein sequence: CASSFPPGTLTDTQYF.

The chain carries TRBV11-2 and TRBJ1-2; D unresolved. The CDR3 runs 14 residues. Trimming left V 4 bases short and J 5 bases short, with 14 bases between. Germline values: CDR1 SGHAT, CDR2 FQNNGV. CDR3 amino acids: CASSSIRAGYGYTF. Here the CDR3 DNA reads TGTGCCAGCAGCTCTATACGGGCGGGATATGGCTACACCTTC.

The chain links TRBV7-6 to TRBJ2-7; D may be TRBD2 (6 bases). From germline, CDR1 is SGHVS and CDR2 FNYEAQ. The V end lost 1 base, the J end lost 2 bases, and 9 bases lay between the germline ends. The CDR3 contains 14 residues. CDR3 residues: CASSLVPSAYEQYF. The CDR3, as DNA: TGTGCCAGCAGCTTAGTTCCTAGCGCCTACGAGCAGTACTTC.

V usage is TRBV6-5 and J usage is TRBJ2-7; 8 bases are a match to TRBD1. CDR1 and CDR2 (germline): MNHEY, SVGAGI. With 5 bases clipped from V and 9 bases from J, the junction kept 3 bases outside the gene matches. CDR3 length: 11 amino acids. The CDR3 protein is CASSPGGAQYF. The CDR3 DNA reads as TGTGCCAGCAGTCCAGGGGGCGCGCAGTACTTC.

This clone was seen only once. The rearrangement uses TRBV19 and TRBJ1-5; no clear D. V dropped 3 bases and J dropped 1 base, with 10 bases sitting between them. From germline, CDR1 is LNHDA and CDR2 SQIVND (reference sequence). This CDR3 spans 15 amino acids. CDR3 in DNA: TGTGCCAGTAGTATTCGGGAGACAAGCAATCAGCCCCAGCATTTT. It translates to CASSIRETSNQPQHF.

The chain couples TRBV7-5 to TRBJ1-2; no DNA check was done on the table's D call, TRBD1. TRBV7-5 counts as a pseudogene. This CDR3 has 15 residues. CDR3 sequence reads: CAGLCRAPKRGGYTF. Written as DNA, the CDR3 is TGTGCCGGCTTGTGCAGGGCGCCGAAAAGGGGCGGCTACACCTTC.

The rearrangement uses TRBV7-2 and TRBJ1-6; a possible D gene is TRBD1 (6 bases). The CDR3 covers 15 residues. CDR1 SGHTA and CDR2 FQGNSA come from the germline V gene. Trimming left V 3 bases short and J 11 bases short, with 17 bases between. The CDR3 protein is CASSLTTGRSTPLHF. For the CDR3, the DNA is TGTGCCAGCAGCTTGACGACAGGCCGCTCGACACCCCTCCACTTT.

The chain recombines TRBV28 with TRBJ1-2; 8 nucleotides line up with TRBD1. The trim removed 2 bases at V and 2 bases at J, leaving 4 bases unmatched. This CDR3 has 15 amino acids. The germline V gene has CDR1 MDHEN and CDR2 SYDVKM. The CDR3 is CASSLTGTGNYGYTF. CDR3 in DNA: TGTGCCAGCAGTTTAACCGGGACAGGCAACTATGGCTACACCTTC.

The chain recombines TRBV7-9 with TRBJ2-7, with 10 bases that match TRBD1. The ends lost 6 bases at V and 2 bases at J; junction bases unmatched: 7. This CDR3 has 15 residues. Germline V CDR1 and CDR2: SEHNR, FQNEAQ (reference sequence). The CDR3 DNA sequence: TGTGCCAGCAGTCTATACGGACAGGGGGCCTACGAGCAGTACTTC. This translates into CASSLYGQGAYEQYF.

The J gene is TRBJ1-1, the V gene TRBV28; D not certain. Per germline, CDR1 MDHEN and CDR2 SYDVKM. V lost 3 bases and J 7 bases, leaving 12 bases between the germline ends. The CDR3 runs to 13 residues. CDR3 region: CASSFEDRVEAFF. CDR3 coding DNA: TGTGCCAGCAGTTTCGAGGACCGGGTTGAAGCTTTCTTT.

This chain joins TRBV6-5 and TRBJ1-1; 7 bases match TRBD1. The CDR3 runs to 15 residues. With 5 bases clipped from V and 3 bases from J, the junction kept 9 bases outside the gene matches. Looked up from germline, CDR1 is MNHEY and CDR2 is SVGAGI. The CDR3 DNA reads TGTGCCAGCAGTCCGCGACAGGGTCGGGACACTGAAGCTTTCTTT. It codes for CASSPRQGRDTEAFF.

The J gene is TRBJ2-6, the V gene TRBV7-2; D is ambiguous. V shed 3 bases and J shed 1 base, with 7 bases lying between them. Germline CDR1 SGHTA, CDR2 FQGNSA. This CDR3 is 15 amino acids long. CDR3 loop: CASSFGRSGANVLTF. The DNA for the CDR3 is TGTGCCAGCAGCTTCGGACGGTCTGGGGCCAACGTCCTGACTTTC.

This rearrangement joins TRBV28 to TRBJ1-2; 10 positions match TRBD1. Germline loops: CDR1 MDHEN, CDR2 SYDVKM. The CDR3 has 16 amino acids. V dropped 6 bases and J dropped 0; count of bases not matched to a gene: 7. The CDR3 DNA is TGTGCCAGCAGCTCACCGGGACAGGGGTCTAACTATGGCTACACCTTC. Protein product: CASSSPGQGSNYGYTF.

The chain is built from TRBV7-8 and TRBJ2-3; 14 bases align to TRBD2. This CDR3 region has 18 residues. Trimming removed 5 bases from V and 1 base from J; junction bases left unmatched: 8. Germline values: CDR1 SGHVS, CDR2 FQNEAQ. CDR3 region: CASSPRLAGGYRTDTQYF. The CDR3 DNA sequence: TGTGCCAGCAGCCCAAGACTAGCGGGGGGGTACCGCACAGATACGCAGTATTTT. Drawing the rest from reference TRBV7-8 and TRBJ2-3, the complete variable domain is GAGVSQSPRYKVAKRGQDVALRCDPISGHVSLFWYQQALGQGPEFLTYFQNEAQLDKSGLPSDRFFAERPEGSVSTLKIQRTQQEDSAVYLCASSPRLAGGYRTDTQYFGPGTRLTVL.

J is TRBJ1-2 and V is TRBV19; 7 bases are shared with TRBD1. The V gene's germline CDR1 is LNHDA and CDR2 SQIVND (reference sequence). The CDR3 runs 15 residues. V was pared by 7 bases and J by 4 bases, with 12 bases of the junction left unmatched. The CDR3 nucleotides are TGTGCCAGTAATTTTCCCTCGACAGGGATCTATGGCTACACCTTC. Translating gives CASNFPSTGIYGYTF.

The genes are TRBV4-1 and TRBJ2-5; 12 bases fit TRBD1. The CDR3 sequence is 16 residues long. Losses at the gene ends were 3 bases for V and 5 bases for J; bases not matched to a gene: 7. From germline, CDR1 is MGHRA and CDR2 YSYEKL. In DNA form, the CDR3 reads TGCGCCAGCAGCCATCCGGGACAGGGGGCTTGGGAGACCCAGTACTTC. Its protein product is CASSHPGQGAWETQYF.

This clone was counted once. The rearrangement uses TRBV6-6 and TRBJ1-1; D uncertain. V shed 0 bases and J shed 9 bases, with 5 bases lying between them. The CDR3 length is 11 residues. The germline gives CDR1 MNHNY, CDR2 SVGAGI (reference sequence). The CDR3, as DNA: TGTGCCAGCAGTTACTCGATTCAAGCTTTCTTT. The encoded protein is CASSYSIQAFF.

The chain uses TRBV27 and TRBJ2-1; TRBD2 matches at 7 bases. This CDR3 is built from 18 residues. V shed 6 bases and J 0 bases; nucleotides not matched to a gene: 14. Germline V gene data show CDR1 as MNHEY and CDR2 as SMNVEV (reference sequence). This chain's CDR3 is CASRGGRRGFSSYNEQFF. The CDR3, as DNA: TGTGCCAGCAGGGGGGGACGGCGGGGGTTCAGCTCCTACAATGAGCAGTTCTTC.

The J gene is TRBJ1-2, the V gene TRBV6-1; D possibly corresponds to TRBD1 (5 bases). CDR1 is MNHNS, CDR2 SASEGT, per germline. V was pared by 2 bases and J by 8 bases, with 18 bases between. The CDR3 runs 15 residues. The CDR3 DNA reads TGTGCCAGCAGTGAATTCACCGGCAGGGAGGAAGGCTACACCTTC. Its translation: CASSEFTGREEGYTF.

This chain connects TRBV6-5 to TRBJ1-5; D gene uncertain. The CDR3 loop spans 15 amino acids. V was pared by 2 bases and J by 7 bases, with 15 bases between. The V gene's germline CDR1 is MNHEY and CDR2 SVGAGI. CDR3 in amino acids: CASSYKFGTGQPQHF. In nucleotides, the CDR3 is TGTGCCAGCAGTTACAAGTTCGGTACGGGGCAGCCCCAGCATTTT.